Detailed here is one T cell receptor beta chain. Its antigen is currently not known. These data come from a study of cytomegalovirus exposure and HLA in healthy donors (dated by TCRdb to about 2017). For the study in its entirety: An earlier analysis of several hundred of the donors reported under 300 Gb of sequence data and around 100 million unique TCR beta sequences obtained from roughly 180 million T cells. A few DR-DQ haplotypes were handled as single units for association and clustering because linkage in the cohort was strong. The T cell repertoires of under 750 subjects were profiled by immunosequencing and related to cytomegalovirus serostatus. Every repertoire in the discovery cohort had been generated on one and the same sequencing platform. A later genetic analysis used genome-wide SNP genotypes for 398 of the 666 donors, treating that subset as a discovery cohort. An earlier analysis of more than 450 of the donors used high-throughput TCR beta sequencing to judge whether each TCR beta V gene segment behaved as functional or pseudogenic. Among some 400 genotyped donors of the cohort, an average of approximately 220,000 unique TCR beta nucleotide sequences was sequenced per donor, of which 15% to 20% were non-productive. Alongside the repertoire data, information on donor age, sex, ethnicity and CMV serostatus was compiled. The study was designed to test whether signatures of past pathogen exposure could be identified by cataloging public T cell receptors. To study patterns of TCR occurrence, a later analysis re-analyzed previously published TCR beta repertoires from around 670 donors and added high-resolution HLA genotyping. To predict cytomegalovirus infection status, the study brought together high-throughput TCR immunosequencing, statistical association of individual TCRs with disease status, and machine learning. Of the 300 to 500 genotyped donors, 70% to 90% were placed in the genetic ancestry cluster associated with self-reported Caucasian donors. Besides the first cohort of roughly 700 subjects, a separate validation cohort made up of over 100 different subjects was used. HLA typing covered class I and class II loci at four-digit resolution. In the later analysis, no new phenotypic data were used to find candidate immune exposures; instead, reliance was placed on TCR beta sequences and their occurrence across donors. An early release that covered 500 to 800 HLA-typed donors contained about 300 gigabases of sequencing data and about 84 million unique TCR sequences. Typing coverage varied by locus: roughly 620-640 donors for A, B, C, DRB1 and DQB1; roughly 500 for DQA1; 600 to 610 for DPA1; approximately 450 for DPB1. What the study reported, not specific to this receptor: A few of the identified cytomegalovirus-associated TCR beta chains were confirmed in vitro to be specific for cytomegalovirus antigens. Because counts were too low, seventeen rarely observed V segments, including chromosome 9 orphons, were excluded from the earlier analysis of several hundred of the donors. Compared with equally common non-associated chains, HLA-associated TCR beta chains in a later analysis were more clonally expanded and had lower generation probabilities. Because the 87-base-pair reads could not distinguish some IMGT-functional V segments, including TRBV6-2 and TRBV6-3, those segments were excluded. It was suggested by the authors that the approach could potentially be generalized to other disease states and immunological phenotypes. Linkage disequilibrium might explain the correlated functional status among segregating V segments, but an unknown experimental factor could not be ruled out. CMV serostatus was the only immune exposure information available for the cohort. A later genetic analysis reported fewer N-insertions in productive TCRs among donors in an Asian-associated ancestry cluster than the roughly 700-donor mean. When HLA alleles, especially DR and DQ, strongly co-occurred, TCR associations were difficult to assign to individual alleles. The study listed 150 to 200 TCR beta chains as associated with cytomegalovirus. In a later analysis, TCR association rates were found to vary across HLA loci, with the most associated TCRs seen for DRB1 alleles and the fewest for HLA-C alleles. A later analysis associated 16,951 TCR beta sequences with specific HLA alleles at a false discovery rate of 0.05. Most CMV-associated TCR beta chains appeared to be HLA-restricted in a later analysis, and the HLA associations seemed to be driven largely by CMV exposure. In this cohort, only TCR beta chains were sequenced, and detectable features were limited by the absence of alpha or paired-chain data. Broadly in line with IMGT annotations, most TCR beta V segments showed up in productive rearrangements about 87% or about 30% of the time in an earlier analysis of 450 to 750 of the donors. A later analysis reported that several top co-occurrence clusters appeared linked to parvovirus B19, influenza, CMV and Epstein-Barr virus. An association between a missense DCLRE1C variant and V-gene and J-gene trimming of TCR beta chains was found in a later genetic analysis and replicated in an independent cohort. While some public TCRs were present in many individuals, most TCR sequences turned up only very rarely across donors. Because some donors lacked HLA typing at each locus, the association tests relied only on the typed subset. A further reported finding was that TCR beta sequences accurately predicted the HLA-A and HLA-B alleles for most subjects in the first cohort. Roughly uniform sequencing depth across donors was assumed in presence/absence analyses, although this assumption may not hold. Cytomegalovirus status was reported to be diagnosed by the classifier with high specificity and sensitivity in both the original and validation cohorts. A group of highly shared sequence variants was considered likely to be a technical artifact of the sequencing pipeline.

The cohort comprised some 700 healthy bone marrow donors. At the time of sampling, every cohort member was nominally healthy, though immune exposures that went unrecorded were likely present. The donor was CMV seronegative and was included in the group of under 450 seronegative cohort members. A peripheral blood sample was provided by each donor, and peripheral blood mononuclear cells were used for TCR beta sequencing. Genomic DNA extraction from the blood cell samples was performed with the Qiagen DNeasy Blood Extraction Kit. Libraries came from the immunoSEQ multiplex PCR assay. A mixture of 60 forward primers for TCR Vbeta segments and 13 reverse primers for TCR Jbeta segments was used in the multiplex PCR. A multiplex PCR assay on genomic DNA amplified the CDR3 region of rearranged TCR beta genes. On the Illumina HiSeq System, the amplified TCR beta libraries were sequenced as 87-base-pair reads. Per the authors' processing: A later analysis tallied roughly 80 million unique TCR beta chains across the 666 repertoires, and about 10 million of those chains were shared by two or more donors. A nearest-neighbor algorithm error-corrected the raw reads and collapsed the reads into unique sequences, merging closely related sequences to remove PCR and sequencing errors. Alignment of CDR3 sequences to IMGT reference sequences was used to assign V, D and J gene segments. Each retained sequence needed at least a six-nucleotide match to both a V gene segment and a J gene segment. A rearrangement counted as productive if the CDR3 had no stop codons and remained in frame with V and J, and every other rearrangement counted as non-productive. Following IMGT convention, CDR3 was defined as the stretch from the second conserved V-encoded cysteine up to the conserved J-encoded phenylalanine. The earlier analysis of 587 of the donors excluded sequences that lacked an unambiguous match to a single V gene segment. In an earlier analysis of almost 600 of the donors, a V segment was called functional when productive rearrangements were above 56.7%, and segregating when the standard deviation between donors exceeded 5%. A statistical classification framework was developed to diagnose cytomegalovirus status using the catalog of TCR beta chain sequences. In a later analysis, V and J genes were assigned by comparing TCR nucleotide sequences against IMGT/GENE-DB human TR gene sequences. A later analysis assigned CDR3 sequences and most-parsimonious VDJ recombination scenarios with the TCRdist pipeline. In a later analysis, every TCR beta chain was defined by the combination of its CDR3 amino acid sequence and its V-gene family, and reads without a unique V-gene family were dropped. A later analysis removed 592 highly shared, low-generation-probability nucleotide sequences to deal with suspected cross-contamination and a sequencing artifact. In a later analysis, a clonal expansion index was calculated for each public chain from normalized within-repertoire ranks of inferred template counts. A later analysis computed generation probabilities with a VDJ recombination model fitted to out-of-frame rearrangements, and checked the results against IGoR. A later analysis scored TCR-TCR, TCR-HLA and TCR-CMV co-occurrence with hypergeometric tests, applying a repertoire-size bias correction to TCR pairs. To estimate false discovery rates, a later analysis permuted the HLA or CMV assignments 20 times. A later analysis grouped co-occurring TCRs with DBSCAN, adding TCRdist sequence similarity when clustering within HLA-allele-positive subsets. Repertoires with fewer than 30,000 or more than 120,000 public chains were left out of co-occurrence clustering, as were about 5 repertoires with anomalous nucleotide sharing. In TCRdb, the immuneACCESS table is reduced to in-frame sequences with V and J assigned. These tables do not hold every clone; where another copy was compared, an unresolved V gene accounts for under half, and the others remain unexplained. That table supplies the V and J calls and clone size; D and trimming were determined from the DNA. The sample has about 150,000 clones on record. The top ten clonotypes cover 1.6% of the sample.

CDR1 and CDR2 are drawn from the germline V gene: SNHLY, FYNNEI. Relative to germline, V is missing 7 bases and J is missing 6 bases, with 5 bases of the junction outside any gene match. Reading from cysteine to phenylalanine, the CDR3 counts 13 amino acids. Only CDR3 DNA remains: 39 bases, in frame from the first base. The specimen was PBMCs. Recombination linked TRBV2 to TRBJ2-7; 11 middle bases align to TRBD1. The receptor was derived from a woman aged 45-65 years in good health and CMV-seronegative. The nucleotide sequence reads TGTGCCAGCAAAGGGACAGGGGGGGGCGAGCAGTACTTC. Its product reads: CASKGTGGGEQYF.